These 21 T cell receptor beta chains share one sample of origin, sequenced in a study of cytomegalovirus exposure and HLA in healthy donors. The study ran its PCR with 60 Vbeta and 13 Jbeta primers. Assay: immunoSEQ multiplex PCR; the TCRdb copy retains only in-frame clones and omits some. The repertoire has 60,000 to 75,000 clones, about 78% of them found once; the top ten carry 9.5% to 13%. The specimen was PBMCs. These receptors were taken from a woman aged 40 to 49 in good health and CMV-seropositive.

The sample holds a few counts of this clone. V gene TRBV7-6 combines with J gene TRBJ1-4; maybe TRBD1 (6 bases). CDR3 size: 15 residues. V lost 1 base and J lost 5, with 11 bases in between. CDR1 is SGHVS and CDR2 is FNYEAQ in the germline V gene. The CDR3 coding sequence is TGTGCCAGCAGCTTAGTTTGGGGGCGCAATGAAAAACTGTTTTTT. Its protein product is CASSLVWGRNEKLFF.

The genes are TRBV6-1 and TRBJ2-3; TRBD1 is a possible D gene (6 bases). Per germline, CDR1 MNHNS and CDR2 SASEGT. Trimming left V 1 base short and J 4 bases short, with 15 bases between. This CDR3 has 16 residues. CDR3 in amino acids: CASSEGWGLGSDTQYF. In DNA, the CDR3 is TGTGCCAGCAGTGAAGGGTGGGGGCTGGGGTCAGATACGCAGTATTTT.

The chain is built from TRBV11-2 and TRBJ2-3; D ambiguous. Germline-derived CDR1 and CDR2 are SGHAT and FQNNGV. The V end lost 4 bases, the J end lost 1 base, and 15 bases lay between the germline ends. The CDR3 covers 16 residues. CDR3 loop: CASSSLGFAGTDTQYF. DNA of the CDR3: TGTGCCAGCAGCTCCCTCGGCTTCGCGGGCACAGATACGCAGTATTTT. Using reference TRBV11-2 and TRBJ2-3 for the parts outside the CDR3, the full variable domain is EAGVAQSPRYKIIEKRQSVAFWCNPISGHATLYWYQQILGQGPKLLIQFQNNGVVDDSQLPKDRFSAERLKGVDSTLKIQPAKLEDSAVYLCASSSLGFAGTDTQYFGPGTRLTVL.

The genes are TRBV10-2 and TRBJ2-3; D may be TRBD1 (6 bases). CDR3 length: 13 amino acids. CDR1 WSHSY and CDR2 SAAADI come from the germline V gene. Deletions cut 4 bases from V and 2 bases from J, with 7 bases between. The CDR3 sequence is CASSGTDTDTQYF. CDR3 DNA: TGCGCCAGCAGTGGGACAGACACAGATACGCAGTATTTT.

The chain employs TRBV15 and TRBJ2-7; possibly TRBD1 for D (6 bases). The germline CDR1 and CDR2 sequences are LNHNV and YYDKDF (reference sequence). This CDR3 comprises 15 residues. Trimming left V 1 base short and J 0 bases short, with 10 bases between. The CDR3 is CATSRGRQASYEQYF. The CDR3 nucleotides are TGTGCCACCAGCAGAGGGCGACAGGCCTCCTACGAGCAGTACTTC.

A few counts support this clone. The identical CDR3 is also encoded by other nucleotide sequences in the sample. The V and J genes are TRBV25-1 and TRBJ2-3; 9 bases agree with TRBD1. V was pared by 2 bases and J by 5 bases, with 5 bases of the junction left unmatched. The CDR3 is 15 amino acids. Germline V gene lookup returns CDR1 MGHDK and CDR2 SYGVNS. CDR3 DNA: TGTGCCAGCAGTGAACTACAGGGGGCAGGAGATACGCAGTATTTT. Encoded protein: CASSELQGAGDTQYF. The complete variable domain, with remaining parts taken from reference TRBV25-1 and TRBJ2-3, reads EADIYQTPRYLVIGTGKKITLECSQTMGHDKMYWYQQDPGMELHLIHYSYGVNSTEKGDLSSESTVSRIRTEHFPLTLESARPSHTSQYLCASSELQGAGDTQYFGPGTRLTVL.

This chain joins TRBV9 and TRBJ2-2; TRBD2 is a possible D gene (6 bases). V lost 0 bases to trimming and J lost 5 bases, with 11 bases between them. The CDR3 runs to 15 residues. Germline V gives CDR1 SGDLS, CDR2 YYNGEE. DNA for the CDR3: TGTGCCAGCAGCGTAGGTCCGGGGGAGACCGGGGAGCTGTTTTTT. This sequence encodes CASSVGPGETGELFF.

The gene calls are TRBV10-3 and TRBJ2-5; D is unresolved. The length of the CDR3 is 14 residues. Germline V gene lookup returns CDR1 ENHRY and CDR2 SYGVKD. Trimming removed 0 bases from V and 4 bases from J, with 9 bases in between. For the CDR3, the DNA is TGTGCCATCAGTGAGTCGACCCGGGTAGAGACCCAGTACTTC. Its protein product is CAISESTRVETQYF.

The gene calls are TRBV6-6 and TRBJ1-5; D gene ambiguous. The CDR3 loop spans 15 amino acids. V gave up 2 bases and J gave up 1 base, with 9 bases separating them. Germline CDR1 MNHNY, CDR2 SVGAGI (reference sequence). For the CDR3, the DNA is TGTGCCAGCAGTTACGGCCCCTCAAGCAATCAGCCCCAGCATTTT. This encodes CASSYGPSSNQPQHF.

In this sample, this clone turned up a few times. The gene calls are TRBV5-1 and TRBJ2-3, with a weak D call TRBD2 (5 bases). The CDR3 runs to 13 residues. Trimming removed 1 base at V and 6 bases at J, with 9 bases between. From germline, CDR1 is SGHRS and CDR2 YFSETQ. This chain's CDR3 is CASSLTSLDTQYF. The CDR3 DNA reads as TGCGCCAGCAGCTTGACTAGTCTGGATACGCAGTATTTT.

The chain has TRBV2 and TRBJ1-2; the D gene is possibly TRBD1 (5 bases). This CDR3 is built from 13 residues. V was pared by 1 base and J by 5 bases, with 8 bases between. CDR1 SNHLY and CDR2 FYNNEI come from the germline V gene. The CDR3 region is CASSEGGLYGYTF. DNA of the CDR3: TGTGCCAGCAGTGAAGGGGGCCTATATGGCTACACCTTC.

This clone turned up a few times. The J gene is TRBJ1-5, the V gene TRBV30; 7 nucleotides line up with TRBD1. This CDR3 region has 13 residues. The germline V gene encodes CDR1 GTSNPN and CDR2 SVGIG (reference sequence). V was pared by 7 bases and J by 3 bases, with 6 bases of the junction left unmatched. The CDR3 sequence: CALKTGNNQPQHF. The DNA of the CDR3 is TGTGCCTTGAAGACAGGGAACAATCAGCCCCAGCATTTT.

The rearrangement links TRBV7-8 to TRBJ2-3, with D possibly being TRBD1 (6 bases). Trimming pared 5 bases from V and 6 bases from J, leaving 18 bases between. The CDR3 is made up of 15 amino acids. Germline CDR1 reads SGHVS; CDR2 reads FQNEAQ. In nucleotides, the CDR3 is TGTGCCAGCAGCGCCTCCCAAACAGGGTGGGATACGCAGTATTTT. Translated: CASSASQTGWDTQYF.

This clone was counted only a few times. CDR3 amino acids: CASSQDGSGGAETQYF. The CDR3 DNA sequence: TGTGCCAGCAGCCAAGATGGTAGCGGGGGGGCAGAGACCCAGTACTTC. The chain carries TRBV4-2 and TRBJ2-5; 11 bases agree with TRBD2. J lost 4 bases, V lost 0 bases, and 4 bases had no gene match. Germline assignment: CDR1 LGHNA and CDR2 YNFKEQ. This CDR3 is built from 16 residues.

The chain recombines TRBV7-2 with TRBJ2-5, with D possibly matching TRBD1 (5 bases). CDR3 length: 13 amino acids. CDR1 SGHTA and CDR2 FQGNSA come from the germline V gene. With 2 bases removed from V and 5 bases from J, the gap between germline ends came to 9 bases. CDR3 bases: TGTGCCAGCAGCTTACTCAGGGTGGAGACCCAGTACTTC. Translation gives CASSLLRVETQYF.

V usage is TRBV6-5 and J usage is TRBJ2-2, with D tentatively TRBD1 (6 bases). This CDR3 comprises 15 residues. Germline-derived CDR1 and CDR2 are MNHEY and SVGAGI. V was cut by 6 bases and J by 5 bases, with 16 bases left in between. In nucleotides, the CDR3 is TGTGCCAGCAGGACAGGCCCCTTAGGGACCGGGGAGCTGTTTTTT. Protein: CASRTGPLGTGELFF.

The gene calls are TRBV11-2 and TRBJ2-2, with D possibly being TRBD2 (7 bases). The V gene's germline CDR1 is SGHAT and CDR2 FQNNGV. This CDR3 region has 17 residues. Trimming removed 4 bases at V and 4 bases at J, with 19 bases between. This chain's CDR3 is CASSSLKLRGGTGELFF. DNA for the CDR3: TGTGCCAGCAGCTCCTTAAAACTTAGGGGGGGCACCGGGGAGCTGTTTTTT.

The DNA of the CDR3 is TGTGCCAGCTCACCAGACGAGGGCCTGAACACTGAAGCTTTCTTT. Translating it yields CASSPDEGLNTEAFF. The rearrangement links TRBV18 to TRBJ1-1; no clear D gene. This CDR3 contains 15 residues. In germline, CDR1 is KGHSH, CDR2 LQKENI. V lost 2 bases to trimming and J lost 0 bases, with 10 bases between them.

This sequence joins TRBV9 and TRBJ2-3; D is unclear. The CDR3 covers 14 residues. Germline V gives CDR1 SGDLS, CDR2 YYNGEE. The V end was cut by 0 bases, the J end by 4 bases, with 9 bases between. In DNA form, the CDR3 reads TGTGCCAGCAGCGTAGGAGGATTCGCAGATACGCAGTATTTT. Its translation is CASSVGGFADTQYF.

This sequence joins TRBV2 and TRBJ2-5; TRBD1 matches at 10 bases. CDR3 length: 14 residues. Losses at the gene ends were 6 bases for V and 11 bases for J; bases not matched to a gene: 12. Looked up from germline, CDR1 is SNHLY and CDR2 is FYNNEI. CDR3 sequence (DNA): TGTGCCAGCAGCGGGACAGGGGAAACTGGGGAGCAGTACTTC. Residues: CASSGTGETGEQYF. Drawing the rest from reference TRBV2 and TRBJ2-5, the complete variable domain is EPEVTQTPSHQVTQMGQEVILRCVPISNHLYFYWYRQILGQKVEFLVSFYNNEISEKSEIFDDQFSVERPDGSNFTLKIRSTKLEDSAMYFCASSGTGETGEQYFGPGTRLLVL.

The chain employs TRBV7-9 and TRBJ1-4; D perhaps matches TRBD1 (5 bases). The V and J ends lost 1 base and 5 bases respectively, with 8 bases between them. The V gene's germline CDR1 is SEHNR and CDR2 FQNEAQ (reference sequence). The CDR3 covers 14 residues. Here the CDR3 DNA reads TGTGCCAGCAGCTTAGGACAGTTAAATGAAAAACTGTTTTTT. Protein sequence: CASSLGQLNEKLFF.